The 7 T cell receptor beta chains below all came from one sample that was sequenced in a study of blood T cell repertoires in COVID-19. Clones were read by immunoSEQ multiplex PCR, and TCRdb kept only the in-frame ones, dropping some. The table records over 150,000 clones, approximately 88% of them present only once. The sample taken for sequencing was peripheral blood. The receptor set was obtained from a man younger than 30 with active or convalescent COVID-19.

The CDR3 DNA reads TGTGCCAGCAGCTTAGTGCACAACATGAATCAGCCCCAGCATTTT. Protein product: CASSLVHNMNQPQHF. The V gene is TRBV7-2, the J gene TRBJ1-5, with unresolved D. Trimming stripped 1 base from V and 4 bases from J, with 11 bases between. The CDR3 runs 15 residues. Germline-derived CDR1 and CDR2 are SGHTA and FQGNSA.

CDR3 bases: TGTGCCAGCTCATTCACCGTGGTAGCGGGAGTGGATGAGCAGTTCTTC. Translation gives CASSFTVVAGVDEQFF. The chain couples TRBV18 to TRBJ2-1; 9 bases match TRBD2. V shed 5 bases, J shed 8 bases, and the junction held 13 bases outside the gene matches. Germline assignment: CDR1 KGHSH and CDR2 LQKENI. The CDR3 runs 16 residues.

V gene TRBV12-3 or TRBV12-4 combines with J gene TRBJ1-2; D uncertain. This CDR3 has 13 amino acids. V lost 3 bases to trimming and J lost 3 bases, with 8 bases between them. The CDR3 region has the DNA TGTGCCAGCAGTTTCGGCCGGGACTATGGCTACACCTTC. Its translation: CASSFGRDYGYTF.

The V gene is TRBV7-9, the J gene TRBJ1-2; the D is unclear. CDR1 SEHNR and CDR2 FQNEAQ come from the germline V gene (reference sequence). The CDR3 extends over 12 amino acids. Deletions cut 5 bases from V and 4 bases from J, with 8 bases between. The CDR3 DNA reads as TGTGCCAGCAGCCGGGAGGGCTATGGCTACACCTTC. Protein product: CASSREGYGYTF.

The chain employs TRBV11-2 and TRBJ1-2; D is possibly TRBD1 (5 bases). Germline-derived CDR1 and CDR2 are SGHAT and FQNNGV. V was trimmed by 0 bases and J by 4 bases, leaving 12 bases between them. This CDR3 spans 15 amino acids. The CDR3 bases are TGTGCCAGCAGCTTAGATGAAAGGGGCAGCTATGGCTACACCTTC. Translated, it gives CASSLDERGSYGYTF.

The rearrangement uses TRBV11-2 and TRBJ1-1; possibly TRBD1 for D (5 bases). V was pared by 5 bases and J by 6 bases, with 19 bases between. The CDR3 has 15 amino acids. Germline loops: CDR1 SGHAT, CDR2 FQNNGV. The DNA for the CDR3 is TGTGCCAGCAGCCCCCAGCGGACGGGAGGGGCTGAAGCTTTCTTT. Its protein is CASSPQRTGGAEAFF.

The V call is TRBV24-1, the J call TRBJ2-7, with TRBD2 identical over 10 bases. The V and J ends lost 3 bases and 2 bases, in that order; junction bases with no gene match: 6. This CDR3 is 16 amino acids long. Germline V gene data show CDR1 as KGHDR and CDR2 as SFDVKD. CDR3 protein: CATSDGASGSPYEQYF. The CDR3 DNA reads TGTGCCACCAGTGATGGGGCTAGCGGGAGTCCCTACGAGCAGTACTTC.